This T cell receptor beta chain was identified during a study of CD8+ T cells in alopecia areata. Study summary: Treatment comprised oral tofacitinib, 5 to 10 mg twice daily, in treated patients.

Findings and limits, study-wide: An increase in clonality over normal scalp was evident in lesional scalp, especially alopecia totalis/universalis. Scalp clonality and expanded CD8+ clones among the top 100 showed significant decreases with tofacitinib.

As for this clone: Its matching antigen is unknown. One end of the junction does not line up with germline, which may come from a read error.

As to treatment: oral pan-JAK inhibitor, 5-10 mg twice daily. Sorting of CD4+ and CD8+ T cells was performed on PBMCs. Extraction of RNA preceded its reverse transcription into cDNA, which served as the sequencing template. The protocol was immunoSEQ multiplex PCR, while the TCRdb copy is restricted to in-frame clones and leaves out a portion. The table lists 100,000 to 140,000 clones, 84% of them singletons, with around 25% in the top ten. CDR1 and CDR2 (germline): SSHAT, FNYEAQ (reference sequence). This CDR3 is built from 15 residues. Specimen: CD8+ T cells sorted from blood, collected at week 24, from a patient treated with tofacitinib. The sequence derives from a human donor with alopecia areata. This sequence joins TRBV7-7 and TRBJ2-1; 8 bases are shared with TRBD2. The CDR3 spells CASSIGGGPGYEQFF. DNA of the CDR3: TGTGCTAGCAGCATTGGCGGGGGGCCAGGCTATGAGCAGTTCTTC.